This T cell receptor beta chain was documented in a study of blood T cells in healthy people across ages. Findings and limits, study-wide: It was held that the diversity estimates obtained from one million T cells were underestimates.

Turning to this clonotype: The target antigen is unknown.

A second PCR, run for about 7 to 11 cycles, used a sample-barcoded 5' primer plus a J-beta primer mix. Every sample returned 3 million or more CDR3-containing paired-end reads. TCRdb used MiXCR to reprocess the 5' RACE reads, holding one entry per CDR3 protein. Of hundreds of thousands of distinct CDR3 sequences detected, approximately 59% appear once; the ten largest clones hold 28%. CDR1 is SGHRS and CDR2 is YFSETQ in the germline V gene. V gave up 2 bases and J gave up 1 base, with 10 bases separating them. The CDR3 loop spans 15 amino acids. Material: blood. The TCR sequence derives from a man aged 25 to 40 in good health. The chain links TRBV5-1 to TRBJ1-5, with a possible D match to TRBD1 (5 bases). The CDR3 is CASSLVGVSNQPQHF. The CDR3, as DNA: TGCGCCAGCAGCTTAGTGGGGGTAAGCAATCAGCCCCAGCATTTT.